This T cell receptor (beta chain) was identified in a study of control samples from healthy donors and cancer patients. This clone has just a few counts. The CDR3 is 16 residues long. Trimming cost V 0 bases and J 0 bases, with 10 bases left between them. Germline V gene lookup returns CDR1 SGHRS and CDR2 YFSETQ. The data were produced by immunoSEQ multiplex PCR, yet TCRdb's version contains in-frame clones alone and is incomplete. The sample carries roughly 34,000 clones, roughly 86% recorded once. The TCR comes from a woman aged 35 to 49 with lung cancer. Material for sequencing was PBMCs. The V call is TRBV5-1, the J call TRBJ2-1; D unresolved. This CDR3 reads CASSLDPASSYNEQFF. CDR3 sequence (DNA): TGCGCCAGCAGCTTGGATCCGGCTAGCTCCTACAATGAGCAGTTCTTC.